Listed below are T cell receptor beta chains from one sample, sequenced in a study of tumour-infiltrating T cells in Burkitt lymphoma. Profiling relied on immunoSEQ multiplex PCR, and the TCRdb table lists in-frame clones only, not all of them. The sample carries some 4,000 clones, 14% to 15% recorded once. Sample: tumor tissue. These receptors came from a human donor with Burkitt lymphoma. CDR3s include the opening cysteine and the closing phenylalanine or tryptophan. D genes are given only for firm matches.

TRBD1	TRBV28	TRBJ2-5	CASSFLQGGQETQYF
.	TRBV6-1	TRBJ2-7	CASSERIRQGYEQYF
.	TRBV4-1	TRBJ1-1	CASSLRDPPVEAFF
.	TRBV15	TRBJ1-1	CATSKRTVGTEAFF
.	TRBV19	TRBJ1-3	CASSPGRGGNTIYF
.	TRBV11-2	TRBJ1-1	CASSLGLRGEAFF
.	TRBV18	TRBJ2-5	CASSRTSRETQYF
.	TRBV9	TRBJ1-4	CASSVILNEKLFF
TRBD1	TRBV10-3	TRBJ2-4	CAISEGQRNIQYF
.	TRBV6-5	TRBJ1-1	CASSYRPWNTEAFF
TRBD1	TRBV14	TRBJ2-7	CASSQDNRDSAYEQYF
.	TRBV15	TRBJ2-7	CATSRGKQEQYF
TRBD1	TRBV27	TRBJ1-5	CASSFRTGDQPQHF
.	TRBV7-2	TRBJ2-1	CASSLRGRGSYNEQFF
TRBD1	TRBV27	TRBJ2-1	CASEFNTGGPYNEQFF
.	TRBV9	TRBJ1-3	CASSVAVWGAGNTIYF
TRBD2	TRBV5-1	TRBJ2-7	CASSPKAGGSSYEQYF
.	TRBV11-2	TRBJ1-5	CASSLGSNQPQHF
TRBD2	TRBV9	TRBJ2-3	CASSVDRSGLAGTDTQYF
TRBD2	TRBV5-4	TRBJ2-5	CASSYGTKETQYF
.	TRBV2	TRBJ1-1	CAGRGQRSTEAFF
.	TRBV7-2	TRBJ2-3	CASSPDRHTQYF
.	TRBV5-1	TRBJ1-6	CASSFAGDNSPLHF
TRBD2	TRBV9	TRBJ2-1	CASSPGLGYYNEQFF
.	TRBV30	TRBJ1-5	CAWSAGGDQPQHF
.	TRBV7-2	TRBJ2-7	CASRPSGRYEQYF
.	TRBV29-1	TRBJ2-7	CSAEGTSSYEQYF
.	TRBV7-2	TRBJ1-5	CASSLSRQDQPQHF
.	TRBV5-6	TRBJ2-5	CASSFGGGETQYF
TRBD1	TRBV27	TRBJ1-1	CASSARQGLVEAFF
.	TRBV19	TRBJ2-1	CASAETGLYNEQFF
.	TRBV10-2	TRBJ1-1	CASSEVAPGPEAFF
TRBD2	TRBV27	TRBJ2-2	CASSPSGRSTGELFF
TRBD1	TRBV28	TRBJ2-7	CASSHRDRSYEQYF
TRBD2	TRBV5-4	TRBJ2-1	CASTLGASGSRWNEQFF
.	TRBV28	TRBJ2-2	CASSGPTGELFF
.	TRBV5-6	TRBJ1-1	CASSFLALSPRGNTEAFF
.	TRBV5-6	TRBJ1-1	CASTSGPNTEAFF
.	TRBV7-6	TRBJ1-2	CASSLGPQGLLIF
TRBD1	TRBV9	TRBJ1-1	CASSAYSGTGVTEAFF
.	TRBV5-1	TRBJ2-7	CSSSLGEQYF
.	TRBV29-1	TRBJ1-1	CSVQIDGGGEAFF
TRBD1	TRBV7-6	TRBJ2-7	CASSSDRVYEQYF
TRBD1	TRBV18	TRBJ1-2	CASSPSRQGGYTF
.	TRBV7-9	TRBJ2-1	CASSLDNSDEQFF
.	TRBV2	TRBJ2-5	CASRFSIETQYF
.	TRBV2	TRBJ2-3	CASRENTQYF
.	TRBV7-6	TRBJ2-3	CASSSLPSTDTQYF
TRBD1	TRBV5-1	TRBJ1-1	CASSIGTGRLGTEAFF
TRBD2	TRBV6-5	TRBJ2-1	CASSYGLASSYNEQFF
.	TRBV5-1	TRBJ1-4	CASSLGAGYDEKLFF
TRBD1	TRBV10-3	TRBJ1-4	CAIRGGGDEKLFF
.	TRBV19	TRBJ1-2	CASSFGRNYGYTF
TRBD1	TRBV2	TRBJ2-7	CASSGDRGPYEQYF
.	TRBV2	TRBJ2-1	CASSEQVSGSEQFF